Below, 20 T cell receptor beta chains from the same sample are listed, as sequenced in a study of human T cells and chemical hapten exposure. TCRdb passed the RACE reads through MiXCR, listing each CDR3 protein once. Of approximately 90,000 distinct CDR3 sequences in the sample, around a quarter were seen once. Described time point: patch test 3, about 24 weeks after DPC sensitization. The treatment was: therapeutic diphenylcyclopropenone sensitization with weekly scalp DPC. This material consisted of whole blood, taken in connection with sensitization to the hapten diphenylcyclopropenone (DPC). The receptors originated from a man between 40 and 49 years old with alopecia areata. Some clones in this sample may be carry-over from other donors' samples.

This clonotype was observed once. The chain uses TRBV20-1 and TRBJ1-1, with D perhaps TRBD1 (5 bases). V lost 0 bases, J lost 6 bases, and 8 bases lay in between. CDR1 and CDR2 from the germline V gene are DFQATT and SNEGSKA (reference sequence). This CDR3 is 12 amino acids long. The CDR3 sequence: CSAREPTAEAFF. The CDR3 DNA sequence: TGCAGTGCTAGAGAACCGACAGCTGAAGCTTTCTTT.

The rearrangement links TRBV20-1 to TRBJ1-5; D is unclear. Looked up from germline, CDR1 is DFQATT and CDR2 is SNEGSKA (reference sequence). This CDR3 contains 16 residues. V dropped 2 bases and J dropped 0 bases, with 14 bases sitting between them. DNA for the CDR3: TGCAGTGCTAGAACGGGAGGCTTATTTAGCAATCAGCCCCAGCATTTT. Translation gives CSARTGGLFSNQPQHF.

The chain recombines TRBV6-5 with TRBJ2-7, with D hard to call. Germline V lookup: CDR1 MNHEY, CDR2 SVGAGI. The V end lost 6 bases, the J end lost 1 base, and 22 bases lay between the germline ends. The CDR3 is made up of 17 amino acids. CDR3 residues: CASRSAGHGSVSYEQYF. In DNA, the CDR3 is TGTGCCAGCAGGTCCGCTGGTCACGGCAGTGTGTCCTACGAGCAGTACTTC.

The V and J genes are TRBV3-1 and TRBJ2-1; D possibly corresponds to TRBD1 (6 bases). Trimming took 4 bases from V and 4 from J, leaving 14 bases between them. This CDR3 is built from 15 residues. Germline values: CDR1 LGHDT, CDR2 YNNKEL (reference sequence). CDR3 sequence reads: CASSPFGDRYNEQFF. As DNA, the CDR3 is TGTGCCAGCAGCCCATTCGGTGACAGGTACAATGAGCAGTTCTTC.

Only a few counts were recorded for this clonotype. The chain employs TRBV5-5 and TRBJ2-5; TRBD1 matches 11 bases. V was pared by 5 bases and J by 5 bases, with 8 bases of the junction left unmatched. The CDR3 is 15 residues long. Germline loops: CDR1 SGHKS, CDR2 YYEKEE (reference sequence). CDR3 residues: CASRHPGQGVETQYF. The CDR3, as DNA: TGTGCCAGCAGGCATCCGGGACAGGGGGTGGAGACCCAGTACTTC.

V usage is TRBV10-3 and J usage is TRBJ1-6; TRBD1 might be the D (6 bases). The ends were cut back, 2 bases at V and 0 bases at J, with 14 bases in the middle. Germline CDR1 is ENHRY and CDR2 is SYGVKD. This CDR3 spans 18 amino acids. DNA of the CDR3: TGTGCCATCAGTGAGCCACGAACAGGGAGCTCCTATAATTCACCCCTCCACTTT. It encodes CAISEPRTGSSYNSPLHF.

J is TRBJ2-2 and V is TRBV4-2; 8 bases map to TRBD2. In germline, CDR1 is LGHNA, CDR2 YNFKEQ. The CDR3 loop spans 16 amino acids. The J segment lost 5 bases and the V segment lost 0 bases, leaving 5 bases of the junction unmatched. This CDR3 is CASSQEAGEGTGELFF. The CDR3 bases are TGTGCCAGCAGCCAAGAAGCGGGAGAGGGGACCGGGGAGCTGTTTTTT.

The gene calls are TRBV15 and TRBJ2-5; perhaps TRBD1 as D (6 bases). Germline CDR1 reads LNHNV; CDR2 reads YYDKDF (reference sequence). This CDR3 contains 15 residues. Trimming left V 0 bases short and J 4 bases short, with 12 bases between. In DNA form, the CDR3 reads TGTGCCACCAGCAGAGATCTACAGGGTCCAGAGACCCAGTACTTC. Protein sequence: CATSRDLQGPETQYF.

This rearrangement joins TRBV27 to TRBJ2-7; 8 bases are a match to TRBD1. V lost 3 bases and J lost 6; bases outside the gene matches: 10. Germline values: CDR1 MNHEY, CDR2 SMNVEV (reference sequence). This CDR3 is built from 15 residues. The CDR3 loop reads CASSFTGTGRGEQYF. The CDR3 coding sequence is TGTGCCAGCAGTTTCACCGGGACAGGACGGGGCGAGCAGTACTTC.

The chain employs TRBV20-1 and TRBJ2-7, with a weak D call TRBD2 (6 bases). Per germline, CDR1 DFQATT and CDR2 SNEGSKA (reference sequence). CDR3 length equals 18 residues. V was shortened by 6 bases and J by 2 bases, with 29 bases between the two germline ends. The CDR3 spells CSASDKSKSGLITYEQYF. In DNA form, the CDR3 reads TGCAGTGCCAGTGATAAATCTAAAAGTGGACTAATCACCTACGAGCAGTACTTC.

This chain uses TRBV6-1 with TRBJ2-7, with a tentative D call TRBD2 (5 bases). Germline-derived CDR1 and CDR2 are MNHNS and SASEGT. V lost 7 bases and J lost 5, with 9 bases in between. CDR3 length equals 11 residues. The CDR3 region has the DNA TGTGCCAGCACGGAGAGGGACGAGCAGTACTTC. Its protein is CASTERDEQYF.

The CDR3 DNA reads as TGTGCCAGCAGCTTGGGCCCCGGGACAGGAGCCTACGAGCAGTACTTC. This encodes CASSLGPGTGAYEQYF. The chain combines TRBV7-8 with TRBJ2-7; 8 bases agree with TRBD1. V dropped 3 bases and J dropped 2; count of bases not matched to a gene: 9. CDR1 is SGHVS and CDR2 is FQNEAQ in the germline V gene. This CDR3 spans 16 amino acids. Together with reference TRBV7-8 and TRBJ2-7, the CDR3 gives the full variable domain: GAGVSQSPRYKVAKRGQDVALRCDPISGHVSLFWYQQALGQGPEFLTYFQNEAQLDKSGLPSDRFFAERPEGSVSTLKIQRTQQEDSAVYLCASSLGPGTGAYEQYFGPGTRLTVT.

V usage is TRBV7-8 and J usage is TRBJ2-3, with 7 bases aligning to TRBD2. V gave up 7 bases and J gave up 0 bases; unmatched junction bases: 16. Germline CDR1 and CDR2: SGHVS and FQNEAQ. The CDR3 totals 18 residues. CDR3 in amino acids: CASTPPETSRTSTDTQYF. CDR3 in DNA: TGTGCCAGCACCCCTCCCGAGACTAGCAGAACTAGCACAGATACGCAGTATTTT. The full variable domain, completed using reference TRBV7-8 and TRBJ2-3, is GAGVSQSPRYKVAKRGQDVALRCDPISGHVSLFWYQQALGQGPEFLTYFQNEAQLDKSGLPSDRFFAERPEGSVSTLKIQRTQQEDSAVYLCASTPPETSRTSTDTQYFGPGTRLTVL.

DNA for the CDR3: TGCAGTGCCCCCCGGCGCCTTGGAGAGACCCAGTACTTC. Translated, it gives CSAPRRLGETQYF. This chain connects TRBV20-1 to TRBJ2-5; D is undetermined. Trimming removed 6 bases at V and 4 bases at J, with 15 bases between. The CDR3 extends over 13 amino acids. Germline V gene lookup returns CDR1 DFQATT and CDR2 SNEGSKA (reference sequence).

This clonotype came up a few times. The rearrangement links TRBV30 to TRBJ2-1; D is possibly TRBD1 or TRBD2 (6 bases each). The CDR3 is 12 amino acids. The germline V gene encodes CDR1 GTSNPN and CDR2 SVGIG (reference sequence). V lost 3 bases and J lost 10, with 13 bases in between. CDR3 sequence (DNA): TGTGCCTGGAGAGGGGGGACCCTGGAGCAGTTCTTC. Translation: CAWRGGTLEQFF.

This chain connects TRBV12-3 or TRBV12-4 to TRBJ2-1; perhaps D is TRBD1 or TRBD2 (7 bases each). This CDR3 region has 15 residues. Trimming removed 7 bases from V and 1 base from J, with 14 bases in between. The CDR3 reads CASKSQGGSYNEQFF. The CDR3 bases are TGTGCCAGCAAATCTCAGGGGGGGTCCTACAATGAGCAGTTCTTC.

This clonotype occurred a few times. The gene calls are TRBV10-3 and TRBJ2-1, with 8 positions matching TRBD1. The CDR3 extends over 16 amino acids. Germline V gene sequence: CDR1 ENHRY, CDR2 SYGVKD. The trim removed 8 bases at V and 3 bases at J, leaving 12 bases unmatched. CDR3 nucleotides: TGTGCCATCGCGGTGACACCGGACAGGGTCTACAATGAGCAGTTCTTC. Encoded protein: CAIAVTPDRVYNEQFF.

V and J are TRBV3-1 and TRBJ2-7; D gene ambiguous. The CDR3 extends over 13 amino acids. V was trimmed by 1 base and J by 5 bases, leaving 9 bases between them. Germline CDR1 LGHDT, CDR2 YNNKEL (reference sequence). The CDR3 DNA reads TGTGCCAGCAGCCAAGGGGCCAGTAACGAGCAGTACTTC. This translates into CASSQGASNEQYF.

This clonotype was seen only a few times. This rearrangement joins TRBV6-5 to TRBJ2-3; possibly TRBD2 for D (5 bases). CDR1 and CDR2 (germline): MNHEY, SVGAGI. The CDR3 has 13 amino acids. Trimming pared 6 bases from V and 3 bases from J, leaving 10 bases between. Here the CDR3 reads CASRPGGTDTQYF. The CDR3, as DNA: TGTGCCAGCAGGCCGGGCGGGACAGATACGCAGTATTTT.

The V call is TRBV12-3 or TRBV12-4, the J call TRBJ1-5; D might be TRBD1 (6 bases). The V gene lost 6 bases and the J gene lost 5 bases, with 26 bases spanning the gap. The CDR3 is 18 residues long. CDR3 sequence (DNA): TGTGCCAGCAGCCCCCAGCCCGCCGGCACAGGGCGAGATCAGCCCCAGCATTTT. This encodes CASSPQPAGTGRDQPQHF.